This is a list of T cell receptor beta chains from one sample in a study of radiotherapy plus CTLA-4 blockade in lung cancer. Clones were sequenced by immunoSEQ multiplex PCR, and TCRdb holds only the in-frame ones, with some missing. The table includes some 73,000 clones, roughly 80% detected once. The material sequenced was peripheral blood, taken from a patient treated with radiotherapy plus ipilimumab. Receptors were obtained from a human donor with non-small cell lung cancer whose response to radiotherapy plus ipilimumab could not be evaluated. Each CDR3 is given with its conserved first and last residue. The D gene is left open where the match is weak. Clone size is not always given. Where it is, it says once, few, many or a class for expanded clones.

j_gene: TRBJ1-6
v_gene: TRBV28
abundance: .
d_gene: .
CDR3nt: TGTGCCAGCAGTTTATGGGATGGACTATCGGATTCACCTCTCCACTTT
CDR3aa: CASSLWDGLSDSPLHF

j_gene: TRBJ1-5
v_gene: TRBV6-6
abundance: .
d_gene: .
CDR3nt: TGTGCCAGCAGAATTGAAGGGGTTGGCAATCAGCCCCAGCATTTT
CDR3aa: CASRIEGVGNQPQHF

j_gene: TRBJ2-7
v_gene: TRBV19
abundance: .
d_gene: .
CDR3nt: TGTGCCAGTATGGTAAACCGGGGTCTTAATCGGGACTCAACCTACGAGCAGTACTTC
CDR3aa: CASMVNRGLNRDSTYEQYF

j_gene: TRBJ2-1
v_gene: TRBV29-1
abundance: .
d_gene: TRBD2
CDR3nt: TGCAGCGTTGTGTTTCTAGCGGGGATCTCCTACAATGAGCAGTTCTTC
CDR3aa: CSVVFLAGISYNEQFF

j_gene: TRBJ2-6
v_gene: TRBV6-1
abundance: .
d_gene: TRBD2
CDR3nt: TGTGCCAGCAGTGAAGTGGGACTAGCGGGACTCTCTGGGGCCAACGTCCTGACTTTC
CDR3aa: CASSEVGLAGLSGANVLTF

j_gene: TRBJ1-2
v_gene: TRBV2
abundance: .
d_gene: .
CDR3nt: TGTGCCAGCAGTGAGGCACAGGCTAACTATGGCTACACCTTC
CDR3aa: CASSEAQANYGYTF

j_gene: TRBJ2-7
v_gene: TRBV28
abundance: .
d_gene: .
CDR3nt: TGTGCCACCACAACAGGGCTGTACGAGCAGTACTTC
CDR3aa: CATTTGLYEQYF

j_gene: TRBJ1-2
v_gene: TRBV2
abundance: .
d_gene: .
CDR3nt: TGTGCCAGGGTCCAGGGCTACACCTTC
CDR3aa: CARVQGYTF

j_gene: TRBJ1-1
v_gene: TRBV9
abundance: once
d_gene: TRBD1
CDR3nt: TGTGCCAGCAGCGACTCAGGGGGCACTGAAGCTTTCTTT
CDR3aa: CASSDSGGTEAFF

j_gene: TRBJ2-1
v_gene: TRBV27
abundance: .
d_gene: TRBD2
CDR3nt: TGTGCCAGCAGTTTAATAGCGGGAGGTAACAATGAGCAGTTCTTC
CDR3aa: CASSLIAGGNNEQFF

j_gene: TRBJ1-1
v_gene: TRBV9
abundance: .
d_gene: TRBD1
CDR3nt: TGTGCCAGCAGCGTGGGACAGGGACGAACTGAAGCTTTCTTT
CDR3aa: CASSVGQGRTEAFF

j_gene: TRBJ1-6
v_gene: TRBV25-1
abundance: .
d_gene: TRBD1
CDR3nt: TGTGCCAGCAGGGGGACAGGGATGTGGAATTCACCCCCCCACTTT
CDR3aa: CASRGTGMWNSPPHF

j_gene: TRBJ2-1
v_gene: TRBV25-1
abundance: .
d_gene: .
CDR3nt: TGTGCCAGCAGTGAAACCCGGTCGGGCTACAATGAGCAGTTCTTC
CDR3aa: CASSETRSGYNEQFF

j_gene: TRBJ2-7
v_gene: TRBV6-6
abundance: .
d_gene: TRBD1
CDR3nt: TGTGCCAGTTCGGACAGGGGGCCTGACGAGCAGTACTTC
CDR3aa: CASSDRGPDEQYF

j_gene: TRBJ2-7
v_gene: TRBV5-5
abundance: .
d_gene: .
CDR3nt: TGTGCCAGCAGCTTCCCAAGACAGCCACCGGACTACGAGCAGTACTTC
CDR3aa: CASSFPRQPPDYEQYF

j_gene: TRBJ2-5
v_gene: TRBV29-1
abundance: .
d_gene: .
CDR3nt: TGCAGCGTTGGAACTAGACTACAAGAGACCCAGTACTTC
CDR3aa: CSVGTRLQETQYF

j_gene: TRBJ1-1
v_gene: TRBV18
abundance: once
d_gene: TRBD1
CDR3nt: TGTGCCAGCTCACCTGATAGGACAGGCACTGAAGCTTTCTTT
CDR3aa: CASSPDRTGTEAFF

j_gene: TRBJ1-1
v_gene: TRBV9
abundance: .
d_gene: .
CDR3nt: TGTGCCAGCAGCATCAACAGGGTGAACACTGAAGCTTTCTTT
CDR3aa: CASSINRVNTEAFF

j_gene: TRBJ1-1
v_gene: TRBV11-1
abundance: .
d_gene: .
CDR3nt: TGTGCCAGCAGCTTATCTAGCACTGAAGCTTTCTTT
CDR3aa: CASSLSSTEAFF

j_gene: TRBJ2-3
v_gene: TRBV7-2
abundance: .
d_gene: .
CDR3nt: TGTGCCAGCAGCTTAGATTGGGCGAGCACAGATACGCAGTATTTT
CDR3aa: CASSLDWASTDTQYF

j_gene: TRBJ2-7
v_gene: TRBV9
abundance: .
d_gene: TRBD1
CDR3nt: TGTGCCAGCAGCCGGGACAGGGTCCACGAGCAGTACTTC
CDR3aa: CASSRDRVHEQYF

j_gene: TRBJ2-3
v_gene: TRBV4-2
abundance: .
d_gene: TRBD2
CDR3nt: TGTGCCAGCAGCCCCCCGGCCCTAGCGGGGGGGCTGGATACGCAGTATTTT
CDR3aa: CASSPPALAGGLDTQYF

j_gene: TRBJ2-2
v_gene: TRBV7-3
abundance: .
d_gene: .
CDR3nt: TGTGCCAGCAGCTTATCCCTAGACAGTGGTAACACCGGGGAGCTGTTTTTT
CDR3aa: CASSLSLDSGNTGELFF

j_gene: TRBJ1-2
v_gene: TRBV10-3
abundance: .
d_gene: .
CDR3nt: TGTGCCATCAGTGAGTCGAATACAGGGATTAGAACTGGCTACACCTTC
CDR3aa: CAISESNTGIRTGYTF

j_gene: TRBJ2-5
v_gene: TRBV5-6
abundance: .
d_gene: .
CDR3nt: TGTGCCAGCAGCTCTACAGTATCCCAAGAGACCCAGTACTTC
CDR3aa: CASSSTVSQETQYF